One sample yielded the 23 T cell receptor beta chains listed below, sequenced in a study of cytomegalovirus exposure and HLA in healthy donors. 13 Jbeta primers and 60 Vbeta primers were used for the PCR. Profiling relied on immunoSEQ multiplex PCR, and the TCRdb table lists in-frame clones only, not all of them. The data contain under 150,000 clones, less than 65% of them singletons. Sequencing was done on a sample of PBMCs. The receptors shown here come from a man in his forties in good health and CMV-seropositive.

This chain joins TRBV11-2 and TRBJ2-7; 11 positions agree with TRBD2. Trimming at V came to 5 bases and at J to 6 bases, leaving 12 bases not matched to a gene. Per the germline V gene, CDR1 is SGHAT and CDR2 is FQNNGV. This CDR3 is 16 amino acids long. The CDR3 coding sequence is TGTGCCAGCAGCAACAGAGCCCTAGCGGGAGGCTCCGAGCAGTACTTC. It is translated as CASSNRALAGGSEQYF.

This chain connects TRBV5-1 to TRBJ2-5, with no clear D. Per the germline V gene, CDR1 is SGHRS and CDR2 is YFSETQ. The V end was cut by 0 bases, the J end by 3 bases, with 6 bases between. The CDR3 consists of 13 residues. The CDR3 reads CASSLELEETQYF. The CDR3 DNA is TGCGCCAGCAGCTTGGAGCTAGAAGAGACCCAGTACTTC.

This chain links TRBV2 with TRBJ1-1; D not certain. Trimming took off 2 bases at V and 7 bases at J, with 17 bases between the two ends. There are 15 residues in the CDR3. The germline V gene encodes CDR1 SNHLY and CDR2 FYNNEI. CDR3 in amino acids: CASSERWATIGEAFF. The CDR3 coding sequence is TGTGCCAGCAGTGAAAGGTGGGCCACGATCGGTGAAGCTTTCTTT.

The sample holds a few counts of this clone. The chain links TRBV5-1 to TRBJ1-2; TRBD1 matches at 8 bases. V shed 3 bases and J 3 bases; nucleotides not matched to a gene: 4. The CDR3 is 14 residues long. Germline values: CDR1 SGHRS, CDR2 YFSETQ. DNA of the CDR3: TGCGCCAGCAGCTCGACAGGGGCCGACTATGGCTACACCTTC. Protein product: CASSSTGADYGYTF.

The chain uses TRBV7-9 and TRBJ2-5; D unclear. The germline V and J ends were trimmed by 5 bases and 4 bases, with 8 bases remaining between them. The CDR3 runs 12 residues. CDR1 and CDR2 from the germline V gene are SEHNR and FQNEAQ (reference sequence). The CDR3 sequence: CASSLVGETQYF. CDR3 sequence (DNA): TGTGCCAGCAGCCTAGTCGGAGAGACCCAGTACTTC.

V gene TRBV27 combines with J gene TRBJ2-7; 9 nucleotides agree with TRBD1. J gave up 2 bases and V 5 bases, and 1 base lay outside the gene matches. The CDR3 is 13 residues long. Per the germline V gene, CDR1 is MNHEY and CDR2 is SMNVEV (reference sequence). In DNA, the CDR3 is TGTGCCAGCAGTAGGACAGGGGCCTACGAGCAGTACTTC. Encoded protein: CASSRTGAYEQYF.

The J gene is TRBJ2-1, the V gene TRBV6-1; perhaps TRBD2 as D (6 bases). V lost 4 bases to trimming and J lost 8 bases, with 15 bases between them. CDR1 and CDR2 (germline): MNHNS, SASEGT. The CDR3 loop spans 14 amino acids. In nucleotides, the CDR3 is TGTGCCAGCAGTGCCCGTCCTAGCGTATATGAGCAGTTCTTC. Protein sequence: CASSARPSVYEQFF.

The chain employs TRBV11-2 and TRBJ2-7, with 11 bases identical to TRBD1. CDR1 SGHAT and CDR2 FQNNGV come from the germline V gene. This CDR3 is 19 amino acids long. Germline trimming cut 1 base from V and 5 bases from J; bases unmatched to any gene: 16. CDR3 region: CASSLGGGTGGVRWNEQYF. The CDR3 nucleotides read TGTGCCAGCAGCTTAGGTGGCGGGACAGGGGGGGTCCGCTGGAACGAGCAGTACTTC.

The chain combines TRBV27 with TRBJ2-1; 8 nucleotides agree with TRBD1. The CDR3 extends over 15 amino acids. Per the germline V gene, CDR1 is MNHEY and CDR2 is SMNVEV (reference sequence). Trimming removed 2 bases from V and 8 bases from J; junction bases left unmatched: 8. CDR3 residues: CASSLVRTGPDEQFF. CDR3 DNA sequence: TGTGCCAGCAGTTTAGTTCGGACAGGGCCGGATGAGCAGTTCTTC.

The V and J genes are TRBV9 and TRBJ1-6; 8 bases are shared with TRBD1. CDR3 size: 14 residues. The J segment lost 6 bases and the V segment lost 4 bases, leaving 3 bases of the junction unmatched. Germline-derived CDR1 and CDR2 are SGDLS and YYNGEE. The CDR3 spells CASSLTGVNSPLHF. The CDR3 coding sequence is TGTGCCAGCAGCCTGACAGGGGTTAATTCACCCCTCCACTTT.

The V and J genes are TRBV5-4 and TRBJ2-5; a possible D gene is TRBD1 (6 bases). CDR1 is SGHNT, CDR2 YYREEE, per germline (reference sequence). V was clipped by 4 bases and J by 2 bases, with 12 bases between them. CDR3 length: 14 residues. The CDR3 here is CASSGTGQQETQYF. CDR3 nucleotide sequence: TGTGCCAGCAGCGGGACGGGACAACAAGAGACCCAGTACTTC.

The genes are TRBV11-2 and TRBJ2-3; 8 nucleotides align to TRBD2. This CDR3 has 15 amino acids. Germline CDR1 and CDR2: SGHAT and FQNNGV. The V segment lost 4 bases and the J segment 12 bases; nucleotides outside the gene matches: 15. The CDR3 is CASSWGLPAGGEQYF. The CDR3 DNA follows: TGTGCCAGCAGCTGGGGTTTACCCGCGGGGGGAGAACAGTATTTT. The complete variable domain, with remaining parts taken from reference TRBV11-2 and TRBJ2-3, reads EAGVAQSPRYKIIEKRQSVAFWCNPISGHATLYWYQQILGQGPKLLIQFQNNGVVDDSQLPKDRFSAERLKGVDSTLKIQPAKLEDSAVYLCASSWGLPAGGEQYFGPGTRLTVL.

This clone occurred a few times. This rearrangement joins TRBV28 to TRBJ2-3; D perhaps matches TRBD1 (6 bases). V shed 2 bases and J shed 0 bases, with 9 bases lying between them. The length of the CDR3 is 15 residues. Germline CDR1 and CDR2: MDHEN and SYDVKM. The DNA of the CDR3 is TGTGCCAGCAGTTTAATGGACAGTAGCACAGATACGCAGTATTTT. This codes for CASSLMDSSTDTQYF.

In this sample, this clone turned up a few times. The rearrangement links TRBV9 to TRBJ2-1; TRBD2 agrees at 9 bases. Germline CDR1 is SGDLS and CDR2 is YYNGEE. The CDR3 consists of 19 residues. V lost 0 bases, J lost 0 bases, and 10 bases stayed unmatched. The CDR3 nucleotides read TGTGCCAGCAGCGTAGGTGGTAGCGGGGGTTCCTACTCCTACAATGAGCAGTTCTTC. Its protein is CASSVGGSGGSYSYNEQFF.

This clone was counted only a few times. The chain recombines TRBV27 with TRBJ2-7; 12 bases match TRBD2. J lost 3 bases, V lost 4 bases, and 4 bases had no gene match. There are 15 residues in the CDR3. The germline gives CDR1 MNHEY, CDR2 SMNVEV (reference sequence). The CDR3 sequence is CASSSRLAGVYEQYF. The CDR3 coding sequence is TGTGCCAGCAGTTCTCGACTAGCGGGAGTCTACGAGCAGTACTTC.

The rearrangement links TRBV9 to TRBJ1-2; no reliable D call. The V gene lost 3 bases and the J gene lost 2 bases, with 5 bases spanning the gap. This CDR3 region has 12 residues. Germline V gene lookup returns CDR1 SGDLS and CDR2 YYNGEE. The CDR3 DNA is TGTGCCAGCAGCGACAGCAACTATGGCTACACCTTC. This translates into CASSDSNYGYTF. The entire variable domain, with the rest obtained from reference TRBV9 and TRBJ1-2, is as follows: DSGVTQTPKHLITATGQRVTLRCSPRSGDLSVYWYQQSLDQGLQFLIQYYNGEERAKGNILERFSAQQFPDLHSELNLSSLELGDSALYFCASSDSNYGYTFGSGTRLTVV.

This clone has more than one count but fewer than ten. This chain joins TRBV6-5 and TRBJ1-1; TRBD1 matches 9 bases. The germline gives CDR1 MNHEY, CDR2 SVGAGI. This CDR3 contains 14 residues. With V trimmed by 7 bases and J by 3 bases, 6 bases remained unmatched. CDR3 nucleotide sequence: TGTGCCAGCACCCACAGGGGGCCGGACACTGAAGCTTTCTTT. It encodes CASTHRGPDTEAFF.

This sequence joins TRBV6-5 and TRBJ2-7; weak D call: TRBD2 (5 bases). Germline CDR1 is MNHEY and CDR2 is SVGAGI. With 7 bases removed from V and 7 bases from J, the gap between germline ends came to 14 bases. This CDR3 spans 12 amino acids. The DNA of the CDR3 is TGTGCCAGCATAGGCCTGAGAGGGGAGCAGTACTTC. Its translation: CASIGLRGEQYF.

The chain carries TRBV28 and TRBJ1-2; 9 bases match TRBD1. This CDR3 has 12 residues. V lost 8 bases, J lost 4 bases, and 2 bases stayed unmatched. CDR1 and CDR2 (germline): MDHEN, SYDVKM. In DNA form, the CDR3 reads TGTGCCAGCGGGGGACAGGGCTATGGCTACACCTTC. This sequence encodes CASGGQGYGYTF.

This clone was seen more than once but under ten times. The CDR3 reads CAIRRTERNTGELFF. CDR3 in DNA: TGTGCCATCAGGCGGACAGAAAGAAACACCGGGGAGCTGTTTTTT. This sequence joins TRBV10-3 and TRBJ2-2; D perhaps matches TRBD1 (6 bases). CDR3 length: 15 amino acids. With 6 bases removed from V and 2 bases from J, the gap between germline ends came to 13 bases. Germline CDR1 ENHRY, CDR2 SYGVKD.

The chain has TRBV6-4 and TRBJ1-2; D gene uncertain. Trimming took 8 bases from V and 1 from J, leaving 8 bases between them. CDR1 is MRHNA, CDR2 SNTAGT, per germline. This CDR3 region has 12 residues. Here the CDR3 reads CASQQSNYGYTF. The CDR3 nucleotides are TGTGCCAGCCAACAGAGTAACTATGGCTACACCTTC.

V and J are TRBV9 and TRBJ2-7, with 11 bases aligning to TRBD2. The V segment lost 3 bases and the J segment 2 bases; nucleotides outside the gene matches: 13. The CDR3 runs to 18 residues. Germline V gene lookup returns CDR1 SGDLS and CDR2 YYNGEE. CDR3 in amino acids: CASSAGLADPRRPYEQYF. Written as DNA, the CDR3 is TGTGCCAGCAGCGCGGGACTAGCGGACCCCCGGAGGCCCTACGAGCAGTACTTC.

The J gene is TRBJ2-3, the V gene TRBV6-4; 7 bases map to TRBD1. This CDR3 is 18 amino acids long. Trimming at V came to 2 bases and at J to 2 bases, leaving 13 bases not matched to a gene. Germline loops: CDR1 MRHNA, CDR2 SNTAGT. The CDR3 sequence: CASSDPRQGPTVTDTQYF. CDR3 DNA sequence: TGTGCCAGCAGTGACCCTCGACAGGGACCAACAGTCACAGATACGCAGTATTTT.